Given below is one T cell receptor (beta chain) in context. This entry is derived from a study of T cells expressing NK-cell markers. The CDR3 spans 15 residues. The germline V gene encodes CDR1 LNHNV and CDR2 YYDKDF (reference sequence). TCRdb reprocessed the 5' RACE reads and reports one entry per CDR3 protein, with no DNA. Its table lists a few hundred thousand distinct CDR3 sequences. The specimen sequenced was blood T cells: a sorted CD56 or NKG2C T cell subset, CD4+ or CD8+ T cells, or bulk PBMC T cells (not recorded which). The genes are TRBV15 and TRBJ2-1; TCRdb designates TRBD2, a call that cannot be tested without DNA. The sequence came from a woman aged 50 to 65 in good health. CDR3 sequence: CATSRDRTDINEQFF.